These 19 T cell receptor beta chains originate from one sample sequenced in a study of blood T cell repertoires in COVID-19. Data came from immunoSEQ multiplex PCR; TCRdb stores just in-frame clones and leaves some out. The table lists 70,000 or so clones, more than 75% of them singletons. The sample was peripheral blood. The receptors derive from a woman between 18 and 29 years old with acute or convalescent COVID-19.

The chain carries TRBV7-2 and TRBJ2-1; TRBD2 agrees at 8 bases. Trimming took 5 bases from V and 3 from J; bases not matched to a gene: 6. This CDR3 spans 15 amino acids. CDR1 is SGHTA, CDR2 FQGNSA, per germline. CDR3 DNA: TGTGCCAGCAGCGTTCGGGAGGGATTCTACAATGAGCAGTTCTTC. Translating it yields CASSVREGFYNEQFF. The full variable domain, in which reference TRBV7-2 and TRBJ2-1 provide the parts outside the CDR3, is GAGVSQSPSNKVTEKGKDVELRCDPISGHTALYWYRQSLGQGLEFLIYFQGNSAPDKSGLPSDRFSAERTGGSVSTLTIQRTQQEDSAVYLCASSVREGFYNEQFFGPGTRLTVL.

V is TRBV2 and J is TRBJ1-1; TRBD1 matches 11 bases. Germline-derived CDR1 and CDR2 are SNHLY and FYNNEI. This CDR3 is built from 14 residues. Trimming at V came to 5 bases and at J to 7 bases, leaving 6 bases not matched to a gene. The CDR3 loop reads CASSPDRGLGEAFF. The CDR3 region has the DNA TGTGCCAGCAGTCCGGACAGGGGGCTTGGTGAAGCTTTCTTT.

J is TRBJ2-7 and V is TRBV7-2; TRBD2 might be the D (5 bases). The V gene lost 8 bases and the J gene lost 4 bases, with 9 bases spanning the gap. Looked up from germline, CDR1 is SGHTA and CDR2 is FQGNSA. The CDR3 contains 11 residues. The CDR3 sequence: CASGLSYEQYF. In nucleotides, the CDR3 is TGTGCCAGCGGACTGTCTTACGAGCAGTACTTC.

The chain recombines TRBV5-8 with TRBJ2-3; 7 bases are shared with TRBD2. This CDR3 has 13 amino acids. The V gene's germline CDR1 is SGHTS and CDR2 YDEGEE. Trimming removed 3 bases from V and 4 bases from J; junction bases left unmatched: 2. CDR3 nucleotide sequence: TGTGCCAGCAGCTCTCGGGGGGCAGATACGCAGTATTTT. Encoded protein: CASSSRGADTQYF.

The chain uses TRBV3-1 (or the pseudogene TRBV3-2) and TRBJ2-7; D remains unclear. V was trimmed by 5 bases and J by 3 bases, leaving 14 bases between them. CDR1 is LGHDT and CDR2 is YNNKEL in the germline V gene (reference sequence). CDR3 length: 14 amino acids. CDR3 region: CASSSVYDNYEQYF. In DNA, the CDR3 is TGTGCCAGCAGCTCGGTTTATGACAACTACGAGCAGTACTTC.

This clone was picked up one time. The chain carries TRBV19 and TRBJ2-2, with TRBD2 matching 13 bases. With 5 bases clipped from V and 4 bases from J, the junction kept 4 bases outside the gene matches. Germline V lookup: CDR1 LNHDA, CDR2 SQIVND (reference sequence). The CDR3 extends over 16 amino acids. CDR3: CASSSTSGRGTGELFF. CDR3 coding DNA: TGTGCCAGTAGTTCCACTAGCGGGAGGGGCACCGGGGAGCTGTTTTTT. Looking up the rest from reference TRBV19 and TRBJ2-2 gives the full variable domain: DGGITQSPKYLFRKEGQNVTLSCEQNLNHDAMYWYRQDPGQGLRLIYYSQIVNDFQKGDIAEGYSVSREKKESFPLTVTSAQKNPTAFYLCASSSTSGRGTGELFFGEGSRLTVL.

V gene TRBV24-1 combines with J gene TRBJ1-1; tentative D call: TRBD1 (6 bases). CDR3 length equals 15 residues. Trimming shortened V by 3 bases and J by 0 bases, and 10 bases separated the two germline ends. Germline V lookup: CDR1 KGHDR, CDR2 SFDVKD. CDR3 nucleotides: TGTGCCACCAGTGATGTAACAGGGTTGAACACTGAAGCTTTCTTT. Encoded protein: CATSDVTGLNTEAFF.

This chain links TRBV7-8 with TRBJ2-2, with 7 positions matching TRBD2. Germline trimming cut 7 bases from V and 5 bases from J; bases unmatched to any gene: 13. The CDR3 has 16 amino acids. Germline assignment: CDR1 SGHVS and CDR2 FQNEAQ. As DNA, the CDR3 is TGTGCCAGCAACCCCTCGCGGGCGGGAGCGACCGGGGAGCTGTTTTTT. It is translated as CASNPSRAGATGELFF.

The CDR3 loop reads CASSSERVSSTDTQYF. The DNA for the CDR3 is TGTGCCAGCAGCTCGGAGCGGGTCTCTAGCACAGATACGCAGTATTTT. This chain connects TRBV7-2 to TRBJ2-3; possibly TRBD2 for D (6 bases). CDR1 SGHTA and CDR2 FQGNSA come from the germline V gene. The CDR3 is made up of 16 amino acids. Trimming pared 4 bases from V and 0 bases from J, leaving 14 bases between.

The rearrangement joins TRBV28 to TRBJ1-5, with 7 bases fitting TRBD1. Germline values: CDR1 MDHEN, CDR2 SYDVKM. The trim removed 7 bases at V and 4 bases at J, leaving 7 bases unmatched. This CDR3 contains 14 residues. As DNA, the CDR3 is TGTGCCAGCATGGAGGGGGCCGGTAATCAGCCCCAGCATTTT. It yields the protein CASMEGAGNQPQHF.

The V and J genes are TRBV29-1 and TRBJ2-1; 14 nucleotides match TRBD2. Trimming removed 6 bases from V and 5 bases from J; junction bases left unmatched: 6. Germline V lookup: CDR1 SQVTM, CDR2 ANQGSEA. The CDR3 has 15 residues. The CDR3 protein is CSVGTSGGPNNEQFF. The CDR3 coding sequence is TGCAGCGTCGGGACTAGCGGGGGCCCAAACAATGAGCAGTTCTTC.

V usage is TRBV18 and J usage is TRBJ2-1; tentatively, D is TRBD1 (5 bases). Trimming cost V 0 bases and J 9 bases, with 18 bases left between them. The germline CDR1 and CDR2 sequences are KGHSH and LQKENI. The CDR3 has 16 residues. The CDR3 nucleotides are TGTGCCAGCTCACCACCGATGCCAGGGAATGGCGGTGAGCAGTTCTTC. It translates to CASSPPMPGNGGEQFF.

The V gene is TRBV2, the J gene TRBJ2-2; unclear D gene. Germline V CDR1 and CDR2: SNHLY, FYNNEI. Trimming cost V 6 bases and J 5 bases, with 7 bases left between them. This CDR3 spans 12 amino acids. The DNA of the CDR3 is TGTGCCAGCAGCCGAGATACCGGGGAGCTGTTTTTT. The encoded protein is CASSRDTGELFF.

The chain combines TRBV4-1 with TRBJ1-2, with D unclear. Trimming shortened V by 0 bases and J by 7 bases, and 15 bases separated the two germline ends. The CDR3 loop spans 15 amino acids. Germline V lookup: CDR1 MGHRA, CDR2 YSYEKL. CDR3 DNA sequence: TGCGCCAGCAGCCAAGAACCAGGCAGCCCCCTTGGCTACACCTTC. The encoded protein is CASSQEPGSPLGYTF.

The J gene is TRBJ2-7, the V gene TRBV15; tentatively, D is TRBD1 (6 bases). The germline gives CDR1 LNHNV, CDR2 YYDKDF (reference sequence). The CDR3 is 17 amino acids. Trimming removed 2 bases from V and 2 bases from J, with 19 bases in between. DNA of the CDR3: TGTGCCACCAGCAGACGGAATCCCCGAGGGGGTACCTACGAGCAGTACTTC. It codes for CATSRRNPRGGTYEQYF.

This chain joins TRBV3-1 (or the pseudogene TRBV3-2) and TRBJ2-1; TRBD1 agrees at 8 bases. Germline V CDR1 and CDR2: LGHDT, YNNKEL (reference sequence). V dropped 1 base and J dropped 9; count of bases not matched to a gene: 5. CDR3 length: 14 residues. In DNA, the CDR3 is TGTGCCAGCAGCCAAGCCCCAGGGGGCTCTGAGCAGTTCTTC. As protein: CASSQAPGGSEQFF.

V is TRBV5-1 and J is TRBJ2-1; 9 positions agree with TRBD2. The J segment lost 2 bases and the V segment lost 4 bases, leaving 4 bases of the junction unmatched. Germline assignment: CDR1 SGHRS and CDR2 YFSETQ. The CDR3 sequence is 15 residues long. The CDR3 loop reads CASSLAGYTYNEQFF. The DNA for the CDR3 is TGCGCCAGCAGCCTAGCGGGGTATACCTACAATGAGCAGTTCTTC.

The chain employs TRBV7-8 and TRBJ2-2; D possibly corresponds to TRBD2 (6 bases). Germline assignment: CDR1 SGHVS and CDR2 FQNEAQ. V was shortened by 2 bases and J by 2 bases, with 15 bases between the two germline ends. The CDR3 loop spans 17 amino acids. For the CDR3, the DNA is TGTGCCAGCAGCTTATCCCGGACTAAGATCAACACCGGGGAGCTGTTTTTT. Translated: CASSLSRTKINTGELFF. Full variable domain (outside the CDR3, taken from reference TRBV7-8 and TRBJ2-2): GAGVSQSPRYKVAKRGQDVALRCDPISGHVSLFWYQQALGQGPEFLTYFQNEAQLDKSGLPSDRFFAERPEGSVSTLKIQRTQQEDSAVYLCASSLSRTKINTGELFFGEGSRLTVL.

This chain uses TRBV9 with TRBJ1-2, with unresolved D. The CDR3 has 13 amino acids. Trimming stripped 0 bases from V and 2 bases from J, with 5 bases between. Germline assignment: CDR1 SGDLS and CDR2 YYNGEE. The CDR3 is CASSVDRNYGYTF. The CDR3 coding sequence is TGTGCCAGCAGCGTAGACAGAAACTATGGCTACACCTTC.